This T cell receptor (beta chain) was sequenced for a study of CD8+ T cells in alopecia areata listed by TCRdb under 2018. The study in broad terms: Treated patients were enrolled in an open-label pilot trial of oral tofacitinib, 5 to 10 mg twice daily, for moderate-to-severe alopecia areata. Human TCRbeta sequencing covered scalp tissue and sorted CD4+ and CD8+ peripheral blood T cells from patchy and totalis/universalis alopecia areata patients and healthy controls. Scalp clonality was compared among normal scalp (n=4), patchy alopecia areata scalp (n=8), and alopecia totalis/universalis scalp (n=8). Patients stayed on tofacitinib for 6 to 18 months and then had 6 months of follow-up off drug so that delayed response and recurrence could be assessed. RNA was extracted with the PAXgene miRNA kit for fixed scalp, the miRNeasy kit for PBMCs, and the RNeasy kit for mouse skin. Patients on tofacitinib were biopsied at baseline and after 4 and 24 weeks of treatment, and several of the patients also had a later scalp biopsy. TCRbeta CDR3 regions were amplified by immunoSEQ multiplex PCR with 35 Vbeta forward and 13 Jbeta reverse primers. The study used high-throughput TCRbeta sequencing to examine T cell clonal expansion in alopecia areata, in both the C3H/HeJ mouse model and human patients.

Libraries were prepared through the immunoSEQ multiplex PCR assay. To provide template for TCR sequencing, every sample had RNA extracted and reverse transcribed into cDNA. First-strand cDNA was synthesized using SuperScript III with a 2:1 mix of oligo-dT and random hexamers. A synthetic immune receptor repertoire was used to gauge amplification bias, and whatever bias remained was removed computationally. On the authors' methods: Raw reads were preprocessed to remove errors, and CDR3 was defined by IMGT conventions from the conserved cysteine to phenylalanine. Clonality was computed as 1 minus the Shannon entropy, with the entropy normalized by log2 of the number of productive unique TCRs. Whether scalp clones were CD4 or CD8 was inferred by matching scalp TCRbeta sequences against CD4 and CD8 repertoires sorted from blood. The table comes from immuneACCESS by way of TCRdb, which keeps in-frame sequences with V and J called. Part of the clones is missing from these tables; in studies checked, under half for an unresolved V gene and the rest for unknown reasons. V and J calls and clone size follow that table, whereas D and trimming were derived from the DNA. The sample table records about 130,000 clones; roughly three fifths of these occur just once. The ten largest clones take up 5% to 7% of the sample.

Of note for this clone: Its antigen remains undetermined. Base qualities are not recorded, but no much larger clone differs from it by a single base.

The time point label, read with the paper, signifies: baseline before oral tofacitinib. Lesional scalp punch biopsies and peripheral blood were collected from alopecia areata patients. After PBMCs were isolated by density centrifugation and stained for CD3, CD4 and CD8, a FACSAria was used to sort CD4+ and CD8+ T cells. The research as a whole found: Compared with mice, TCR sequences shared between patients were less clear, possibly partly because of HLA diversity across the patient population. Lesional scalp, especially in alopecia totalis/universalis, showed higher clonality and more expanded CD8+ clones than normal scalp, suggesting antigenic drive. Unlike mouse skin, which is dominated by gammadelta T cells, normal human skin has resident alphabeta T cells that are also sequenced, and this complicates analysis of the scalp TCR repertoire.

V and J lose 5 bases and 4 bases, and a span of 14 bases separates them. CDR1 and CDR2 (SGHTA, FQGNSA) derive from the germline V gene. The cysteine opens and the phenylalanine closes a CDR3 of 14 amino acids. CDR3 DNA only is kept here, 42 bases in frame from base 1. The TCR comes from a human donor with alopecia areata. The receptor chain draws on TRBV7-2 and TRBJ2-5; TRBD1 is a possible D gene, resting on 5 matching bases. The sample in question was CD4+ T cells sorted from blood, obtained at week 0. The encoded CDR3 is CASSPSQGGETQYF. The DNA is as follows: TGTGCCAGCAGCCCTAGTCAGGGTGGAGAGACCCAGTACTTC.